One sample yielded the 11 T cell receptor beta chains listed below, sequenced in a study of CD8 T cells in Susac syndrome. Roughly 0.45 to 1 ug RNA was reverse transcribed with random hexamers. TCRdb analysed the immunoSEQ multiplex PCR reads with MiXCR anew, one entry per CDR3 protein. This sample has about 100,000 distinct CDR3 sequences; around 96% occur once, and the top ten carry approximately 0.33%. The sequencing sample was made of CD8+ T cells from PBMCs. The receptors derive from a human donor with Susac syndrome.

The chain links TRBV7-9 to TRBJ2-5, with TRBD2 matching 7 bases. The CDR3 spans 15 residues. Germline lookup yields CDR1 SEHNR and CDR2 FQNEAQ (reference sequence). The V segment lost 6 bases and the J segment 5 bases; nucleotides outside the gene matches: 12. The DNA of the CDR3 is TGTGCCAGCAGGACCCCTGGGGAGGGCCAGGAGACCCAGTACTTC. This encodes CASRTPGEGQETQYF.

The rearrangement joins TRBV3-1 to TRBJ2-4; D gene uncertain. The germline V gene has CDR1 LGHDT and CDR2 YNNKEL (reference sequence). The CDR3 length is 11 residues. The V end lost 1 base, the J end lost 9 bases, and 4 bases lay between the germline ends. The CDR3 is CASSQGTIQYF. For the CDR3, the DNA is TGTGCCAGCAGCCAAGGAACCATTCAGTACTTC.

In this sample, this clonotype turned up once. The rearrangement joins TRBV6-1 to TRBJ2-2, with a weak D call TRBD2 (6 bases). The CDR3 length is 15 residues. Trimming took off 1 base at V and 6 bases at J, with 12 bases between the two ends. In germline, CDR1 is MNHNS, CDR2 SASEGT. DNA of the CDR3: TGTGCCAGCAGTGAAGTACTAGCTGAGGCCGGGGAGCTGTTTTTT. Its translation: CASSEVLAEAGELFF.

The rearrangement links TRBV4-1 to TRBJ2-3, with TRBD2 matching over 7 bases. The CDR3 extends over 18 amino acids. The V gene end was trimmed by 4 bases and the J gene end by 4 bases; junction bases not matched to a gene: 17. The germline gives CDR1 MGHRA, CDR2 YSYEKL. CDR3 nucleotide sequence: TGCGCCAGCAGCCCCCATCCTCCTTCTGGCGGGGGTCCAGATACGCAGTATTTT. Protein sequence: CASSPHPPSGGGPDTQYF.

The CDR3 DNA is TGTGCCAGCAGGACTAGCGGGGGGCGATACAATGAGCAGTTCTTC. Translation gives CASRTSGGRYNEQFF. The V and J genes are TRBV5-4 and TRBJ2-1; 13 bases fit TRBD2. Trimming cost V 5 bases and J 4 bases; bases outside gene matches: 3. CDR1 and CDR2 from the germline V gene are SGHNT and YYREEE (reference sequence). This CDR3 has 15 residues.

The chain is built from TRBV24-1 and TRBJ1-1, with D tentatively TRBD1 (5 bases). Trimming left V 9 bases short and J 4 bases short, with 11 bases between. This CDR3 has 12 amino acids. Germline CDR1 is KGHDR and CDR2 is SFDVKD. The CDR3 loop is CATQGWSTEAFF. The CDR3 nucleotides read TGTGCCACCCAGGGATGGAGCACTGAAGCTTTCTTT.

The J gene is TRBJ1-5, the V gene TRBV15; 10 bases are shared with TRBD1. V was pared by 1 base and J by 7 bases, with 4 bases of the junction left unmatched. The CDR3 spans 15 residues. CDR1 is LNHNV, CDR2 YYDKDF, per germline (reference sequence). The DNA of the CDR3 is TGTGCCACCAGCAGAGGACAGGGGGCCGGACAGCCCCAGCATTTT. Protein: CATSRGQGAGQPQHF.

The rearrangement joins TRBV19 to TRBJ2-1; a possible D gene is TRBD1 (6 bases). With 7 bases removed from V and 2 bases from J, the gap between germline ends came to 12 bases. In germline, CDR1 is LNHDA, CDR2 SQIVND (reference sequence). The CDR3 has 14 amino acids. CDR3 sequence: CASMGRTAYNEQFF. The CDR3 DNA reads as TGTGCCAGTATGGGCCGGACAGCCTACAATGAGCAGTTCTTC.

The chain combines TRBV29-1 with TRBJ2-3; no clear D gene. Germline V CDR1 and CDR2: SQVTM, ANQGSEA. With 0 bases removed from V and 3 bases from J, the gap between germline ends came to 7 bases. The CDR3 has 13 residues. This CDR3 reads CSVEDPSTDTQYF. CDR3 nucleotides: TGCAGCGTTGAAGATCCCTCGACAGATACGCAGTATTTT.

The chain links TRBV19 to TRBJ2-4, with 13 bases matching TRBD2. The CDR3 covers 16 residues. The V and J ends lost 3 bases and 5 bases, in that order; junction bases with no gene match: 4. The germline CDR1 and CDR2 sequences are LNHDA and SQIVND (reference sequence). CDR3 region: CASSILGLAGQNIQYF. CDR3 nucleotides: TGTGCCAGTAGTATCTTGGGACTAGCGGGGCAAAACATTCAGTACTTC.

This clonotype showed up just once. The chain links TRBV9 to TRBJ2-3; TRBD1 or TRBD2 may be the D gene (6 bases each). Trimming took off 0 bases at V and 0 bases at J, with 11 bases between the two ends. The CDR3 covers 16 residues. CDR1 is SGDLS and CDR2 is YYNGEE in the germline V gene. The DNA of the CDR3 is TGTGCCAGCAGCGTAGATGAAGGGGGGAGCACAGATACGCAGTATTTT. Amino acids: CASSVDEGGSTDTQYF.